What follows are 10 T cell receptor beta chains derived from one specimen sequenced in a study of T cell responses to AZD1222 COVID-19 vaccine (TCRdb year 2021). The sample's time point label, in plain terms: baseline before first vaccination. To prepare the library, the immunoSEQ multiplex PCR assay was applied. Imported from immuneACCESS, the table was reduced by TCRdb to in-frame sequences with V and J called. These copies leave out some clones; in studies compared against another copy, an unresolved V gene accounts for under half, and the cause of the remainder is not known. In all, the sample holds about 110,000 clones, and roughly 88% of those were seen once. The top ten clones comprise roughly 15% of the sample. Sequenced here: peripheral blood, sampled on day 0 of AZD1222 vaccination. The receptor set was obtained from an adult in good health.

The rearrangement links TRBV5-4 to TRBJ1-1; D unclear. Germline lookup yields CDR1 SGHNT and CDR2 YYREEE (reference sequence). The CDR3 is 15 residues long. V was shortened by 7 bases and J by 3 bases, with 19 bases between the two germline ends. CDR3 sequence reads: CASLLEPRKDTEAFF. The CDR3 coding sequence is TGTGCCAGCCTACTAGAACCCCGGAAGGACACTGAAGCTTTCTTT.

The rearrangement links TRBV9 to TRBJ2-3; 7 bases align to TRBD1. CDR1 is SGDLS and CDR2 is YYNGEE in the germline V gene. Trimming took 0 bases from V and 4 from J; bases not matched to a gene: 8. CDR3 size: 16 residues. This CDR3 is CASSVEETGSSDTQYF. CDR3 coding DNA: TGTGCCAGCAGCGTAGAGGAGACAGGGAGCTCAGATACGCAGTATTTT.

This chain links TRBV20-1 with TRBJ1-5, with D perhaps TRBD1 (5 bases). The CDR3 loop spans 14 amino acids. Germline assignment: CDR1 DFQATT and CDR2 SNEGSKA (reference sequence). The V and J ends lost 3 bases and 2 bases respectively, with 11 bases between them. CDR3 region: CSASRGVGNQPQHF. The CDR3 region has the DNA TGCAGTGCTAGTAGGGGAGTAGGCAATCAGCCCCAGCATTTT.

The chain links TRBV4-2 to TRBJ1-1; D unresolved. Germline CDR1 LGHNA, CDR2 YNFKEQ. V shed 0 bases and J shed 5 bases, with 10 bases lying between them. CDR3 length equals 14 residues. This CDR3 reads CASSQEGVETEAFF. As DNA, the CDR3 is TGTGCCAGCAGCCAAGAAGGAGTAGAGACTGAAGCTTTCTTT.

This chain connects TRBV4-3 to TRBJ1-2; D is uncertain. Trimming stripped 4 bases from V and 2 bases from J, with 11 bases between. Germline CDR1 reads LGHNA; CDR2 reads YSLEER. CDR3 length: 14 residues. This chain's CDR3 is CASSPAPRNYGYTF. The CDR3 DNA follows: TGCGCCAGCAGCCCAGCTCCGAGAAACTATGGCTACACCTTC.

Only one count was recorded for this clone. The CDR3, as DNA: TGTGCCAGCAGTTTAACGCGGGGCCGTTTGTCTGGAAACACCATATATTTT. Translation: CASSLTRGRLSGNTIYF. The genes are TRBV28 and TRBJ1-3, with D maybe TRBD1 (5 bases). CDR1 and CDR2 (germline): MDHEN, SYDVKM. The germline V and J ends were trimmed by 2 bases and 1 base, with 15 bases remaining between them. This CDR3 spans 17 amino acids.

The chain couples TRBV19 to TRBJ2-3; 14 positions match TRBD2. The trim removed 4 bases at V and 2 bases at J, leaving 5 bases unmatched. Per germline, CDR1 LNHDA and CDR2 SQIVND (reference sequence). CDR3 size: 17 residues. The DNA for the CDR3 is TGTGCCAGTAGTACCTGGACTAGCGGGGGGCCCACAGATACGCAGTATTTT. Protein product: CASSTWTSGGPTDTQYF.

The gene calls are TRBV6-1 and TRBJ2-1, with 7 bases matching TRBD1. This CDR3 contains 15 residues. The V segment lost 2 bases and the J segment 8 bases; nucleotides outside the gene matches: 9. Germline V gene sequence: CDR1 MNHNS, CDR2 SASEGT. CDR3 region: CASSERQGVRDEQFF. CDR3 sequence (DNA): TGTGCCAGCAGTGAAAGGCAGGGGGTTCGCGATGAGCAGTTCTTC.

The CDR3 is CASSPSTTTYNEQFF. The CDR3 DNA is TGTGCCAGCAGCCCATCTACCACCACCTACAATGAGCAGTTCTTC. V is TRBV9 and J is TRBJ2-1; no clear D gene. This CDR3 spans 15 amino acids. The germline V and J ends were trimmed by 4 bases and 2 bases, with 13 bases remaining between them. Germline CDR1 SGDLS, CDR2 YYNGEE.

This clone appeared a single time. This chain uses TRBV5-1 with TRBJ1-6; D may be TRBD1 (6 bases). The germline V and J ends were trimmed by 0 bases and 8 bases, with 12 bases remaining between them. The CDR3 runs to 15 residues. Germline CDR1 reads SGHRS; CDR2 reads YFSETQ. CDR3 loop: CASSLGRGTDSPLHF. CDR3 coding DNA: TGCGCCAGCAGCTTGGGTAGGGGGACGGATTCACCCCTCCACTTT.